The source of this TCR beta chain is a study of cytomegalovirus exposure and HLA in healthy donors. J lost 4 bases, V lost 4 bases, and 11 bases had no gene match. The V gene's germline CDR1 is SQVTM and CDR2 ANQGSEA. The CDR3 has 15 residues. Regarding donors, all were healthy bone marrow donors. Amplification used 60 Vbeta primers and 13 Jbeta primers. How the authors handled the data: The authors later counted roughly 79 million unique TCR beta chains, roughly 11 million of them shared. Produced via immunoSEQ multiplex PCR; TCRdb's table is partial and in-frame only. From that table come the V and J calls and clone size; the DNA was used to work out D and trimming. The sample includes about 100,000 clones, approximately 70% seen only once; the top ten take under 5.5%.

The clonotype comes from a woman between 18 and 29 years old in good health and CMV-seropositive. Sequenced material: PBMCs. This chain joins TRBV29-1 and TRBJ2-5, with TRBD2 matching 8 bases. In DNA form, the CDR3 reads TGCAGCGTTGGGAAGCTGGGGCTAGCGGGAGAGACCCAGTACTTC. This codes for CSVGKLGLAGETQYF. The complete variable domain, with remaining parts taken from reference TRBV29-1 and TRBJ2-5, reads SAVISQKPSRDICQRGTSLTIQCQVDSQVTMMFWYRQQPGQSLTLIATANQGSEATYESGFVIDKFPISRPNLTFSTLTVSNMSPEDSSIYLCSVGKLGLAGETQYFGPGTRLLVL.